Below, 18 T cell receptor beta chains from the same sample are listed, as sequenced in a study of beta chain features in type 1 diabetes. The study's findings and limits: All four CD4+ subsets of Type 1 diabetes patients contained TCRB CDR3s that were moderately but significantly shorter.

These receptors have no known antigen. Expressed TCRB transcripts got sequenced, as all isolated RNA was reverse transcribed. Libraries were prepared by immunoSEQ multiplex PCR; TCRdb keeps only in-frame clonotypes and omits some of them. Of 150,000 to 200,000 clones in the sample, roughly 60% were seen once. Source material: naive CD4+ T cells from blood. The receptors were gathered from a man aged 25-40 years with type 1 diabetes.

The gene calls are TRBV29-1 and TRBJ1-1; 7 nucleotides agree with TRBD1. Germline V gene data show CDR1 as SQVTM and CDR2 as ANQGSEA. The CDR3 contains 13 residues. The ends lost 8 bases at V and 0 bases at J; junction bases unmatched: 6. CDR3 sequence: CSLRTGMNTEAFF. The DNA of the CDR3 is TGCAGCCTGAGGACAGGCATGAACACTGAAGCTTTCTTT.

This clone showed up just a few times. The chain couples TRBV30 to TRBJ2-7; perhaps TRBD2 as D (5 bases). The CDR3 sequence is 13 residues long. Germline V gives CDR1 GTSNPN, CDR2 SVGIG (reference sequence). Trimming took off 2 bases at V and 2 bases at J, with 10 bases between the two ends. For the CDR3, the DNA is TGTGCCTGGAGTCGGCACGGGACCTACGAGCAGTACTTC. Translated: CAWSRHGTYEQYF.

This clone was counted only a few times. The gene calls are TRBV9 and TRBJ2-3, with D perhaps being TRBD1 or TRBD2 (6 bases each). The germline V gene has CDR1 SGDLS and CDR2 YYNGEE. V lost 0 bases and J 4 bases, leaving 9 bases between the germline ends. The CDR3 totals 14 residues. Written as DNA, the CDR3 is TGTGCCAGCAGCGTAGCGGGGGCCCCAGATACGCAGTATTTT. Its translation is CASSVAGAPDTQYF.

The chain has TRBV7-9 and TRBJ1-5; unclear D gene. Germline assignment: CDR1 SEHNR and CDR2 FQNEAQ (reference sequence). Trimming pared 4 bases from V and 0 bases from J, leaving 1 base between. The CDR3 runs to 12 residues. CDR3 sequence (DNA): TGTGCCAGCAGCTATAGCAATCAGCCCCAGCATTTT. Encoded protein: CASSYSNQPQHF. Based on the CDR3 plus reference TRBV7-9 and TRBJ1-5, the full variable domain is DTGVSQNPRHKITKRGQNVTFRCDPISEHNRLYWYRQTLGQGPEFLTYFQNEAQLEKSRLLSDRFSAERPKGSFSTLEIQRTEQGDSAMYLCASSYSNQPQHFGDGTRLSIL.

This clone is a singleton in its sample. J is TRBJ2-6 and V is TRBV25-1; a weak D match, TRBD2 (5 bases). Germline V CDR1 and CDR2: MGHDK, SYGVNS. CDR3 length: 18 residues. V lost 3 bases and J 2 bases, leaving 17 bases between the germline ends. CDR3 residues: CASSDPWTGTAGANVLTF. The CDR3 DNA sequence: TGTGCCAGCAGTGACCCCTGGACGGGAACCGCTGGGGCCAACGTCCTGACTTTC.

The CDR3: CASSLGHPEQYF. CDR3 DNA: TGTGCCAGCAGCTTGGGCCACCCCGAGCAGTACTTC. J is TRBJ2-7 and V is TRBV11-2; D is unresolved. Per the germline V gene, CDR1 is SGHAT and CDR2 is FQNNGV. The CDR3 totals 12 residues. The V end was cut by 3 bases, the J end by 6 bases, with 9 bases between.

The rearrangement links TRBV25-1 to TRBJ2-7; no clear D. There are 14 residues in the CDR3. V lost 6 bases to trimming and J lost 3 bases, with 15 bases between them. Germline V gene sequence: CDR1 MGHDK, CDR2 SYGVNS. CDR3 nucleotide sequence: TGTGCCAGCAGCAGATCCGGAACGGGCTACGAGCAGTACTTC. It translates to CASSRSGTGYEQYF.

On this clone: At the DNA level, this CDR3 is encoded by other sequences in the same sample as well. The chain uses TRBV9 and TRBJ2-3, with unresolved D. Germline assignment: CDR1 SGDLS and CDR2 YYNGEE. The CDR3 is 14 residues long. The V and J ends lost 0 bases and 1 base respectively, with 6 bases between them. The CDR3 sequence is CASSVGVGTDTQYF. The CDR3 DNA reads TGTGCCAGCAGCGTAGGGGTGGGCACAGATACGCAGTATTTT.

This clone was recorded once. The chain is built from TRBV27 and TRBJ1-2; TRBD1 matches at 7 bases. The CDR3 is 14 amino acids. V shed 8 bases and J 0 bases; nucleotides not matched to a gene: 6. Per the germline V gene, CDR1 is MNHEY and CDR2 is SMNVEV (reference sequence). This chain's CDR3 is CASGRDRANYGYTF. CDR3 DNA: TGTGCCAGCGGGCGGGACAGAGCTAACTATGGCTACACCTTC.

The chain is built from TRBV4-3 and TRBJ1-6; D gene unclear. Trimming took off 3 bases at V and 10 bases at J, with 16 bases between the two ends. This CDR3 is 15 amino acids long. Germline CDR1 LGHNA, CDR2 YSLEER. This CDR3 reads CASSQERGSPSPLHF. In DNA, the CDR3 is TGCGCCAGCAGCCAGGAAAGAGGCTCCCCATCACCCCTCCACTTT.

This clone has a handful of counts. This chain uses TRBV29-1 with TRBJ2-3, with D tentatively TRBD2 (5 bases). Germline CDR1 SQVTM, CDR2 ANQGSEA. V was pared by 7 bases and J by 5 bases, with 19 bases between. CDR3 length: 14 residues. The CDR3 DNA reads TGCAGCGGGCAGGAGGCTGGGAATGGAGATACGCAGTATTTT. This sequence encodes CSGQEAGNGDTQYF.

As DNA, the CDR3 is TGCAGCGTTGCTCTTACCAGCTCCTACGAGCAGTACTTC. Translation gives CSVALTSSYEQYF. V gene TRBV29-1 combines with J gene TRBJ2-7; no reliable D call. The V end lost 4 bases, the J end lost 0 bases, and 10 bases lay between the germline ends. Germline V CDR1 and CDR2: SQVTM, ANQGSEA. The CDR3 extends over 13 amino acids.

The chain joins TRBV18 to TRBJ1-1; D gene ambiguous. V was shortened by 2 bases and J by 7 bases, with 8 bases between the two germline ends. CDR1 KGHSH and CDR2 LQKENI come from the germline V gene. The CDR3 spans 12 residues. This CDR3 reads CASSPDDGEAFF. CDR3 DNA sequence: TGTGCCAGCTCACCAGATGACGGTGAAGCTTTCTTT.

This clone was seen only a few times. The chain is built from TRBV18 and TRBJ1-4, with D uncertain. V lost 6 bases to trimming and J lost 6 bases, with 5 bases between them. Germline V gene lookup returns CDR1 KGHSH and CDR2 LQKENI. This CDR3 has 11 residues. In nucleotides, the CDR3 is TGTGCCAGCTCGCCCGATGAAAAACTGTTTTTT. It translates to CASSPDEKLFF.

The chain couples TRBV6-5 to TRBJ1-6; D unresolved. From germline, CDR1 is MNHEY and CDR2 SVGAGI. Between the trimmed V and J ends, which lost 0 bases and 10 bases, there was a span of 7 bases. The CDR3 covers 13 residues. CDR3 sequence (DNA): TGTGCCAGCAGTTACTCAGAAAAATCACCCCTCCACTTT. It yields the protein CASSYSEKSPLHF.

In its sample, this clone was seen a few times. This chain uses TRBV29-1 with TRBJ1-1; 7 nucleotides align to TRBD1. This CDR3 region has 12 residues. Germline V gene lookup returns CDR1 SQVTM and CDR2 ANQGSEA. V trimming: 7 bases; J trimming: 7 bases; junction bases outside the gene matches: 9. The CDR3 loop is CSALGQSNEAFF. In nucleotides, the CDR3 is TGCAGCGCCTTGGGACAGTCTAATGAAGCTTTCTTT. Full variable domain (missing parts from reference TRBV29-1 and TRBJ1-1): SAVISQKPSRDICQRGTSLTIQCQVDSQVTMMFWYRQQPGQSLTLIATANQGSEATYESGFVIDKFPISRPNLTFSTLTVSNMSPEDSSIYLCSALGQSNEAFFGQGTRLTVV.

The CDR3: CAWSRGQPGIREQFF. The DNA of the CDR3 is TGTGCCTGGAGTCGCGGTCAGCCCGGTATACGCGAGCAGTTCTTC. This chain links TRBV30 with TRBJ2-1; D unclear. The CDR3 covers 15 residues. Germline loops: CDR1 GTSNPN, CDR2 SVGIG (reference sequence). Deletions cut 2 bases from V and 10 bases from J, with 21 bases between.

The rearrangement uses TRBV2 and TRBJ2-1; 7 bases match TRBD1. The CDR3 contains 12 residues. With V trimmed by 7 bases and J by 8 bases, 5 bases remained unmatched. Germline CDR1 is SNHLY and CDR2 is FYNNEI. CDR3 nucleotides: TGTGCCAGCACCCGAGGGGGCGATGAGCAGTTCTTC. Protein sequence: CASTRGGDEQFF.